What follows are 12 T cell receptor beta chains derived from one specimen sequenced in a study of T cell responses to AZD1222 COVID-19 vaccine. Here immunoSEQ multiplex PCR was the method, and the copy in TCRdb shows in-frame clones only, minus some. This sample has under 100,000 clones; over 80% occur once, and the top ten carry roughly 15%. Sequencing was performed on peripheral blood, taken on day 0 of AZD1222 vaccination. These receptors came from an adult in good health.

The rearrangement uses TRBV25-1 and TRBJ1-5; 9 bases are shared with TRBD1. The V gene end was trimmed by 3 bases and the J gene end by 6 bases; junction bases not matched to a gene: 6. Germline CDR1 and CDR2: MGHDK and SYGVNS. This CDR3 region has 15 residues. CDR3 in DNA: TGTGCCAGCAGTGAGGGAGGGACAGGGCCTCAGCCCCAGCATTTT. This translates into CASSEGGTGPQPQHF.

V and J are TRBV6-5 and TRBJ1-4; 11 bases map to TRBD1. Germline V gives CDR1 MNHEY, CDR2 SVGAGI. Trimming cost V 6 bases and J 8 bases; bases outside gene matches: 8. CDR3 length: 15 amino acids. CDR3 sequence reads: CASSFIGTGGEKLFF. The CDR3 coding sequence is TGTGCCAGCAGCTTTATTGGGACAGGGGGGGAAAAACTGTTTTTT.

The V call is TRBV6-1, the J call TRBJ2-3, with D uncertain. Germline assignment: CDR1 MNHNS and CDR2 SASEGT. V shed 1 base and J shed 2 bases, with 13 bases lying between them. The length of the CDR3 is 16 residues. Written as DNA, the CDR3 is TGTGCCAGCAGTGAAGGGGCCGGCGGCTACACAGATACGCAGTATTTT. Its protein product is CASSEGAGGYTDTQYF.

V gene TRBV5-4 combines with J gene TRBJ1-2; 8 bases are shared with TRBD1. Germline V gene lookup returns CDR1 SGHNT and CDR2 YYREEE (reference sequence). The CDR3 is 15 residues long. The V and J ends lost 5 bases and 0 bases, in that order; junction bases with no gene match: 6. The CDR3 DNA sequence: TGTGCCAGCAGTTCCGGACAGGGATCTAACTATGGCTACACCTTC. Translating it yields CASSSGQGSNYGYTF.

V gene TRBV7-3 combines with J gene TRBJ1-6; D is ambiguous. The ends were cut back, 3 bases at V and 10 bases at J, with 4 bases in the middle. Germline CDR1 is SGHTA and CDR2 is FQGTGA. CDR3 size: 11 residues. The CDR3 coding sequence is TGTGCCAGCAGCTTGGACTCACCCCTCCACTTT. Translated: CASSLDSPLHF.

The chain combines TRBV27 with TRBJ2-1; 10 nucleotides match TRBD1. CDR1 and CDR2 (germline): MNHEY, SMNVEV (reference sequence). Losses at the gene ends were 4 bases for V and 5 bases for J; bases not matched to a gene: 8. CDR3 length: 16 amino acids. CDR3: CASSYLGTGANNEQFF. The DNA of the CDR3 is TGTGCCAGCAGTTATCTCGGGACAGGGGCAAACAATGAGCAGTTCTTC.

This sequence joins TRBV6-6 and TRBJ2-7; D remains ambiguous. The CDR3 has 12 amino acids. Germline V CDR1 and CDR2: MNHNY, SVGAGI (reference sequence). Trimming removed 7 bases at V and 5 bases at J, with 12 bases between. The CDR3 DNA reads TGTGCCAGCACCAACCCGGGCAACGAGCAGTACTTC. Translation: CASTNPGNEQYF.

This clone has a handful of counts. The V call is TRBV29-1, the J call TRBJ2-1; D not certain. Germline V lookup: CDR1 SQVTM, CDR2 ANQGSEA. This CDR3 spans 14 amino acids. The V end was cut by 7 bases, the J end by 0 bases, with 13 bases between. CDR3 amino acids: CSASMTSSYNEQFF. CDR3 in DNA: TGCAGCGCGTCCATGACCAGCTCCTACAATGAGCAGTTCTTC.

CDR3 coding DNA: TGCAGCGTTGAAGAGGGGACAGGTGATGAAGCTTTCTTT. As protein: CSVEEGTGDEAFF. The J gene is TRBJ1-1, the V gene TRBV29-1; the match to TRBD1 covers 8 bases. The V segment lost 0 bases and the J segment 7 bases; nucleotides outside the gene matches: 4. Germline lookup yields CDR1 SQVTM and CDR2 ANQGSEA. The CDR3 is made up of 13 amino acids. Supplemented by reference TRBV29-1 and TRBJ1-1, the full variable domain reads SAVISQKPSRDICQRGTSLTIQCQVDSQVTMMFWYRQQPGQSLTLIATANQGSEATYESGFVIDKFPISRPNLTFSTLTVSNMSPEDSSIYLCSVEEGTGDEAFFGQGTRLTVV.

The chain has TRBV27 and TRBJ2-7, with TRBD2 identical over 12 bases. V lost 3 bases to trimming and J lost 1 base; unmatched junction nucleotides: 7. The germline V gene has CDR1 MNHEY and CDR2 SMNVEV (reference sequence). The CDR3 has 17 residues. In nucleotides, the CDR3 is TGTGCCAGCAGTTTCAAGGGTGGACTAGCGGGGTCCTACGAGCAGTACTTC. This sequence encodes CASSFKGGLAGSYEQYF.

The chain has TRBV28 and TRBJ1-2; 7 bases agree with TRBD1. The CDR3 runs 12 residues. Germline loops: CDR1 MDHEN, CDR2 SYDVKM. V lost 11 bases to trimming and J lost 4 bases; unmatched junction nucleotides: 7. The CDR3 region has the DNA TGTGCCGGGGAAGGGGGCGGCTATGGCTACACCTTC. It is translated as CAGEGGGYGYTF.

The chain links TRBV29-1 to TRBJ1-1, with 11 bases that match TRBD1. The CDR3 length is 14 residues. Germline lookup yields CDR1 SQVTM and CDR2 ANQGSEA. V dropped 6 bases and J dropped 5; count of bases not matched to a gene: 8. CDR3 DNA: TGCAGCGTGTCGGGACAGGGGGTTAAGACTGAAGCTTTCTTT. It is translated as CSVSGQGVKTEAFF.